The present entry profiles one T cell receptor (beta chain) with its context. Its binding antigen is unknown. Its ends do not fully match the called genes, so a read error is possible. The data originate from a study of cytomegalovirus exposure and HLA in healthy donors (dated by TCRdb to about 2017). Regarding the study in general: An earlier analysis of about 560 of the donors reported about 260 Gb of sequence data and 95 million to 120 million unique TCR beta sequences obtained from roughly 170 million T cells. Because of strong linkage in the cohort, 5 or 6 DR-DQ haplotypes were treated as single units for association and clustering. To predict cytomegalovirus infection status, the study combined high-throughput TCR immunosequencing, statistical association of individual TCRs with disease status, and machine learning. In the later analysis, no new phenotypic data were used to find candidate immune exposures; instead, reliance was placed on TCR beta sequences and their occurrence across donors. All discovery cohort repertoires had been generated using a single sequencing platform. In a later analysis, previously published TCR beta repertoires from more than 500 donors were re-analyzed and high-resolution HLA genotyping was added so that TCR occurrence patterns could be studied. On average, about 200,000 unique TCR beta nucleotide sequences were sequenced per donor among a few hundred genotyped donors of the cohort, with roughly 18% of those sequences being non-productive. In a later genetic analysis, genome-wide SNP genotypes for about three fifths of the 666 donors were used, and that subset was treated as a discovery cohort. An early release covering roughly 580 HLA-typed donors comprised 250 to 350 gigabases of sequencing data and about 90 million unique TCR sequences. Along with the approximately 700-subject first cohort, a separate validation cohort of around 120 different subjects was used. HLA typing covered class I and class II loci at four-digit resolution. Of the approximately 400 genotyped donors, roughly 80% were placed in the genetic ancestry cluster associated with self-reported Caucasian donors. An earlier analysis of 587 of the donors applied high-throughput TCR beta sequencing to assess whether each TCR beta V gene segment acted as functional or pseudogenic. Alongside the repertoire data, information on donor age, sex, ethnicity and CMV serostatus was compiled. Typing coverage differed by locus: A, B, C, DRB1 and DQB1 were typed in roughly 629-630 donors, DQA1 in roughly 510, DPA1 in approximately 600, and DPB1 in 450 to 480. The study was designed to test whether signatures of past pathogen exposure could be identified by cataloging public T cell receptors. The study used immunosequencing to profile the T cell repertoires of 666 subjects and linked those repertoires to cytomegalovirus serostatus. The paper's findings and limits, for the study overall: According to a later analysis, parvovirus B19, influenza, CMV and Epstein-Barr virus appeared linked to several top co-occurrence clusters. The study listed 164 TCR beta chains as associated with cytomegalovirus. In a later analysis, TCR association rates were found to vary across HLA loci, with the most associated TCRs seen for DRB1 alleles and the fewest for HLA-C alleles. The 87-base-pair reads could not distinguish some IMGT-functional V segments, including TRBV6-2 and TRBV6-3, so those segments were excluded. Linkage disequilibrium might explain the correlated functional status among segregating V segments, but an unknown experimental factor could not be excluded. Across donors, most TCR sequences were observed very rarely, whereas some public TCRs were present in many individuals. In a later analysis, HLA-associated TCR beta chains showed more clonal expansion and lower generation probabilities than non-associated chains that were equally common. Presence/absence analyses assumed roughly uniform sequencing depth across donors, an assumption that may not hold. In a later analysis, most CMV-associated TCR beta chains were found to appear HLA-restricted, with HLA associations seemingly driven largely by CMV exposure. The authors suggested that the approach could potentially be extended to other disease states and immunological phenotypes. Strong co-occurrence of HLA alleles, especially DR and DQ, made assigning TCR associations to individual alleles difficult. Immune exposure information for the cohort was limited to CMV serostatus. Broadly in line with IMGT annotations, most TCR beta V segments showed up in productive rearrangements about 87% or about 30% of the time in an earlier analysis of some 590 of the donors. The classifier was reported to diagnose cytomegalovirus status with high specificity and sensitivity in both the original cohort and the validation cohort. The earlier analysis of fewer than 750 of the donors excluded 15 to 20 rarely observed V segments, including chromosome 9 orphons, because counts were too low. The cohort was sequenced for TCR beta chains only, and without alpha or paired-chain data the features that could be detected were limited. At a false discovery rate of 0.05, a later analysis linked 16,000 or so TCR beta sequences to specific HLA alleles. A group of highly shared sequence variants was considered likely to be a technical artifact of the sequencing pipeline. Three of the identified cytomegalovirus-associated TCR beta chains were confirmed in vitro to be specific for cytomegalovirus antigens. Compared with the roughly 600-donor mean, donors in an Asian-associated ancestry cluster had fewer N-insertions in productive TCRs, according to a later genetic analysis. An association between a missense DCLRE1C variant and V-gene and J-gene trimming of TCR beta chains was found in a later genetic analysis and replicated in an independent cohort. A further reported finding was that TCR beta sequences accurately predicted the HLA-A and HLA-B alleles for most subjects in the first cohort. Because some donors lacked HLA typing at each locus, the association tests relied only on the typed subset.

Its CDR3 holds 12 amino acids, cysteine through phenylalanine. The entry retains the CDR3 DNA only, 36 bases that are in frame from base 1. The germline V gene encodes CDR1 SEHNR and CDR2 FQNEAQ (reference sequence). Library preparation employed the immunoSEQ multiplex PCR assay. For the multiplex PCR, a mixture combining 60 forward primers for TCR Vbeta segments and 13 reverse primers for TCR Jbeta segments was used. The CDR3 region of rearranged TCR beta genes was amplified from genomic DNA with a multiplex PCR assay. Amplified TCR beta libraries were sequenced as 87-base-pair reads on the Illumina HiSeq System. The original methods were these. A later analysis counted tens of millions of unique TCR beta chains across the approximately 700 repertoires, and some 11 million of these chains were shared by at least two donors. To remove PCR and sequencing errors, raw reads were error-corrected and collapsed into unique sequences using a nearest-neighbor algorithm that merged closely related sequences. CDR3 sequences were aligned to IMGT reference sequences to assign V, D and J gene segments. For a sequence to be retained, a match of at least six nucleotides to both a V gene segment and a J gene segment was required. Rearrangements were classified as productive when the CDR3 lacked stop codons and remained in frame with V and J, and all other rearrangements were classified as non-productive. CDR3 was defined by IMGT convention, running from the second conserved V-encoded cysteine to the conserved J-encoded phenylalanine. Sequences without an unambiguous match to a single V gene segment were excluded from the earlier analysis of approximately 560 of the donors. An earlier analysis of 587 of the donors classified V segments as functional when productive rearrangements were above 56.7% and as segregating when the standard deviation between donors was above 5%. To diagnose cytomegalovirus status from the catalog of TCR beta chain sequences, a statistical classification framework was built. V and J gene assignment, in a later analysis, came from comparing TCR nucleotide sequences with IMGT/GENE-DB human TR gene sequences. The TCRdist pipeline was used in a later analysis to assign CDR3 sequences and most-parsimonious VDJ recombination scenarios. In a later analysis, every TCR beta chain was defined by the combination of its CDR3 amino acid sequence and its V-gene family, and reads without a unique V-gene family were dropped. To address suspected cross-contamination and a sequencing artifact, a later analysis removed roughly 580 highly shared, low-generation-probability nucleotide sequences. In a later analysis, a clonal expansion index for each public chain was calculated from normalized within-repertoire ranks of inferred template counts. A later analysis computed generation probabilities with a VDJ recombination model fitted to out-of-frame rearrangements, and checked the results against IGoR. In a later analysis, hypergeometric tests were used to score TCR-TCR, TCR-HLA and TCR-CMV co-occurrence, with a repertoire-size bias correction applied to TCR pairs. False discovery rates were estimated in a later analysis by permuting HLA or CMV assignments 20 times. In a later analysis, co-occurring TCRs were grouped with DBSCAN, and TCRdist sequence similarity was added when clustering was performed within HLA-allele-positive subsets. Co-occurrence clustering excluded repertoires with fewer than 30,000 or more than 120,000 public chains, plus five with anomalous nucleotide sharing. Imported from immuneACCESS, the table was reduced by TCRdb to in-frame sequences with V and J called. These copies leave out some clones; in studies compared against another copy, an unresolved V gene accounts for under half, and the cause of the remainder is not known. V, J and clone size were drawn from that table, and D and trimming were deduced from the DNA. This sample has approximately 160,000 clones in its table, and over 65% of those were observed once. The ten biggest clones cover 1.2% to 1.5% of the sample.

The cohort was made up of hundreds of healthy bone marrow donors. At the time of sampling, every cohort member was nominally healthy, though immune exposures that went unrecorded were likely present. The donor was CMV seropositive and belonged to the group of 250 to 300 seropositive cohort members. A peripheral blood sample was provided by each donor, and peripheral blood mononuclear cells were used for TCR beta sequencing. The Qiagen DNeasy Blood Extraction Kit was used to extract genomic DNA from the blood cell samples. The sequence was collected from a woman in her 30s in good health and CMV-seropositive. The chain employs TRBV7-9 and TRBJ2-1; the D gene is unclear. The sample was PBMCs. The nucleotides are TGTGCCAGCAGCTTAGCTGGTAGTAATATCCTCTTC. It codes for CASSLAGSNILF.